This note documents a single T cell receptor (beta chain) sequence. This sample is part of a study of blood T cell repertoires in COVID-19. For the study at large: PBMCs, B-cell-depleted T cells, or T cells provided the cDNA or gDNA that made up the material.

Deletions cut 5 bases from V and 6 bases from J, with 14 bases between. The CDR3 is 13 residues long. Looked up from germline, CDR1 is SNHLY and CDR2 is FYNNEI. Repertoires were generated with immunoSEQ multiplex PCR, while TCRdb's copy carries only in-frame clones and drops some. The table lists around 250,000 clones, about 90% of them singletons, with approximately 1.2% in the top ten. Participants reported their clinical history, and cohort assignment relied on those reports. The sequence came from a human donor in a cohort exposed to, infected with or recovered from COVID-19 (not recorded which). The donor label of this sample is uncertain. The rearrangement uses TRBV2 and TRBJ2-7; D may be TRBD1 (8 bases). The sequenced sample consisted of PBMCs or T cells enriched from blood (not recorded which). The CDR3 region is CASSSQGGAEQYF. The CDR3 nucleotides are TGTGCCAGCAGTTCACAGGGGGGGGCCGAGCAGTACTTC. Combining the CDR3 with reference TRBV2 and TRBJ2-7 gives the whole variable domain EPEVTQTPSHQVTQMGQEVILRCVPISNHLYFYWYRQILGQKVEFLVSFYNNEISEKSEIFDDQFSVERPDGSNFTLKIRSTKLEDSAMYFCASSSQGGAEQYFGPGTRLTVT.